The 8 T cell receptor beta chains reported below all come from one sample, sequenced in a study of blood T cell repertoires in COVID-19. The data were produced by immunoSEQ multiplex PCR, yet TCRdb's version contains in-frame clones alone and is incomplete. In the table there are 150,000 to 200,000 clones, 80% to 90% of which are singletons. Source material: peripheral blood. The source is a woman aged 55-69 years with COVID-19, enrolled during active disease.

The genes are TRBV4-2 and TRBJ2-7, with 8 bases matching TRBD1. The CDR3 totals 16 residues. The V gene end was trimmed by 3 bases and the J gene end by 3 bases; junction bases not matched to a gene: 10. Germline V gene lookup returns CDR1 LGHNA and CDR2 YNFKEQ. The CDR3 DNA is TGTGCCAGCAGCCAGATGCCCGGGACAGGATTCTACGAGCAGTACTTC. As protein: CASSQMPGTGFYEQYF.

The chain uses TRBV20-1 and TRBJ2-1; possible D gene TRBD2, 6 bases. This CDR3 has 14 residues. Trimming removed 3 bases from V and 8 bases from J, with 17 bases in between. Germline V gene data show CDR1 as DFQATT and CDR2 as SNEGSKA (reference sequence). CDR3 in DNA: TGCAGTGCTAGTCGGGTGGTACTAGCACATGAGCAGTTCTTC. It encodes CSASRVVLAHEQFF.

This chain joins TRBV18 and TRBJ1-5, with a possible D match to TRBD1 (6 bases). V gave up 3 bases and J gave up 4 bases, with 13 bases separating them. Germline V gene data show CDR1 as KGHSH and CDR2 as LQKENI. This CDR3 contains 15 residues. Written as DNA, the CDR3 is TGTGCCAGCTCACCCGCAGGGGCAGGTAATCAGCCCCAGCATTTT. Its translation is CASSPAGAGNQPQHF.

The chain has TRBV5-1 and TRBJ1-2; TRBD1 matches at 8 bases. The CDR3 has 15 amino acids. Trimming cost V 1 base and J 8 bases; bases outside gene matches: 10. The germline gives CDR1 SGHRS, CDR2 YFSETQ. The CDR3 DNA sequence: TGCGCCAGCAGCTTGATGTCAGGGGGCGCGCTAGGCTACACCTTC. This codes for CASSLMSGGALGYTF.

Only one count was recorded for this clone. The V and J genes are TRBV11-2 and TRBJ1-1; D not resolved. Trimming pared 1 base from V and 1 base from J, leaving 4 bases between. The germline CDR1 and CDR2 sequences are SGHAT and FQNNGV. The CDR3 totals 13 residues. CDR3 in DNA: TGTGCCAGCAGCTTAGCGGGGAACACTGAAGCTTTCTTT. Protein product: CASSLAGNTEAFF.

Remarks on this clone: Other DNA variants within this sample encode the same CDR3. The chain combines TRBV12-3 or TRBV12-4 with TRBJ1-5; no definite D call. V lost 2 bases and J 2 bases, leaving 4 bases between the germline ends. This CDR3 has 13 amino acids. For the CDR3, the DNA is TGTGCCAGCAGTTTAAGCGGCAATCAGCCCCAGCATTTT. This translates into CASSLSGNQPQHF.

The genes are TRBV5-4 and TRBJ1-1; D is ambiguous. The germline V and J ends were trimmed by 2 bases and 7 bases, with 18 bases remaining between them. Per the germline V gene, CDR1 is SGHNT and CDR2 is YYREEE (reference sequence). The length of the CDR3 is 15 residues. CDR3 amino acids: CASSFEGPLAHEAFF. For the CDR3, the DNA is TGTGCCAGCAGCTTTGAGGGCCCCCTGGCCCATGAAGCTTTCTTT.

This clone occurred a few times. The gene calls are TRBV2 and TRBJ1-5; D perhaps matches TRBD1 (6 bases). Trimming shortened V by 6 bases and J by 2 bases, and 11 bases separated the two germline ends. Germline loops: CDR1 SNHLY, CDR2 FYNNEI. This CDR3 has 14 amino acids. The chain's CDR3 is CASRGGVGNQPQHF. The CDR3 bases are TGTGCCAGCAGAGGGGGGGTGGGCAATCAGCCCCAGCATTTT.